Presented here are 17 T cell receptor beta chains from one specimen sequenced in a study of control samples from healthy donors and cancer patients. Using immunoSEQ multiplex PCR, the repertoire was profiled, and TCRdb retains in-frame clones only, with some absent. The sample holds tens of thousands of clones; roughly 89% are singletons and the top ten take 5.5%. Sequenced input: blood. These receptors were taken from a man in his fifties or sixties in good health.

CDR3 in amino acids: CASSLTGTGNEQFF. The CDR3 coding sequence is TGTGCCAGCAGTTTGACCGGGACAGGGAATGAGCAGTTCTTC. J is TRBJ2-1 and V is TRBV27; 9 bases map to TRBD1. This CDR3 comprises 14 residues. Per germline, CDR1 MNHEY and CDR2 SMNVEV (reference sequence). The V gene end was trimmed by 3 bases and the J gene end by 7 bases; junction bases not matched to a gene: 4.

Of note for this clone: This specimen includes other DNA sequences encoding the same CDR3. The chain has TRBV9 and TRBJ2-5, with 7 bases matching TRBD2. Germline V lookup: CDR1 SGDLS, CDR2 YYNGEE. CDR3 length: 15 amino acids. Trimming took 0 bases from V and 2 from J; bases not matched to a gene: 4. The CDR3 bases are TGTGCCAGCAGCGTAGGATGGGGGGGTCAAGAGACCCAGTACTTC. Protein product: CASSVGWGGQETQYF.

V is TRBV5-4 and J is TRBJ1-4; D unresolved. CDR3 length: 14 amino acids. Germline lookup yields CDR1 SGHNT and CDR2 YYREEE (reference sequence). Trimming shortened V by 0 bases and J by 5 bases, and 8 bases separated the two germline ends. The CDR3 loop reads CASSLGGINEKLFF. As DNA, the CDR3 is TGTGCCAGCAGCTTGGGGGGAATAAATGAAAAACTGTTTTTT.

The chain links TRBV6-1 to TRBJ2-7, with TRBD2 as a possible D gene (6 bases). Trimming pared 1 base from V and 9 bases from J, leaving 19 bases between. The germline CDR1 and CDR2 sequences are MNHNS and SASEGT. This CDR3 comprises 15 residues. The CDR3 DNA reads as TGTGCCAGCAGTGAAGACTGGGGGGTCAGCGCCGGGCAGTACTTC. Protein sequence: CASSEDWGVSAGQYF.

The chain uses TRBV6-5 and TRBJ2-7; D is unclear. Trimming cost V 4 bases and J 6 bases, with 13 bases left between them. Germline V CDR1 and CDR2: MNHEY, SVGAGI. This CDR3 region has 13 residues. CDR3 region: CASSFLLGSEQYF. The CDR3 DNA follows: TGTGCCAGCAGTTTCTTGCTCGGTAGCGAGCAGTACTTC.

This rearrangement joins TRBV9 to TRBJ2-7, with D hard to call. The CDR3 is 13 residues long. Trimming cost V 0 bases and J 6 bases, with 10 bases left between them. The germline V gene has CDR1 SGDLS and CDR2 YYNGEE. CDR3: CASSVEAQTEQYF. DNA for the CDR3: TGTGCCAGCAGCGTAGAGGCACAAACCGAGCAGTACTTC.

The J gene is TRBJ2-7, the V gene TRBV6-5; a weak D match, TRBD1 (6 bases). The CDR3 is 15 amino acids. The germline V gene encodes CDR1 MNHEY and CDR2 SVGAGI. Trimming left V 7 bases short and J 0 bases short, with 16 bases between. CDR3 amino acids: CASTRDTGYSYEQYF. CDR3 DNA sequence: TGTGCCAGCACCAGAGATACAGGGTACTCCTACGAGCAGTACTTC.

The V gene is TRBV27, the J gene TRBJ1-2; a possible D gene is TRBD1 (5 bases). This CDR3 region has 14 residues. Trimming pared 3 bases from V and 6 bases from J, leaving 14 bases between. Germline CDR1 reads MNHEY; CDR2 reads SMNVEV (reference sequence). The CDR3 spells CASSLGDGGDGYTF. DNA for the CDR3: TGTGCCAGCAGTTTGGGGGACGGAGGGGATGGCTACACCTTC.

V and J are TRBV5-6 and TRBJ1-2, with D possibly being TRBD1 (5 bases). Deletions cut 0 bases from V and 8 bases from J, with 11 bases between. Germline values: CDR1 SGHDT, CDR2 YYEEEE. This CDR3 is 13 amino acids long. The CDR3 region has the DNA TGTGCCAGCAGCTTGGACAGGACTGGAGGCTACACCTTC. Its translation is CASSLDRTGGYTF.

The chain joins TRBV18 to TRBJ1-1; D remains unclear. This CDR3 is built from 14 residues. The germline V gene encodes CDR1 KGHSH and CDR2 LQKENI. The V end was cut by 5 bases, the J end by 0 bases, with 10 bases between. This CDR3 reads CASSGRSMNTEAFF. CDR3 in DNA: TGTGCCAGCTCAGGAAGATCGATGAACACTGAAGCTTTCTTT.

This clone has a single count. V usage is TRBV6-5 and J usage is TRBJ2-5; D is uncertain. Per the germline V gene, CDR1 is MNHEY and CDR2 is SVGAGI. The CDR3 has 10 amino acids. Trimming pared 7 bases from V and 3 bases from J, leaving 3 bases between. CDR3 region: CASKEETQYF. CDR3 nucleotides: TGTGCCAGCAAAGAAGAGACCCAGTACTTC.

The chain carries TRBV27 and TRBJ1-2; no clear D. The V end lost 2 bases, the J end lost 8 bases, and 15 bases lay between the germline ends. This CDR3 is built from 14 residues. Germline CDR1 and CDR2: MNHEY and SMNVEV (reference sequence). This CDR3 is CASSLGGRDRGYTF. CDR3 nucleotides: TGTGCCAGCAGTTTAGGTGGCCGGGATCGGGGCTACACCTTC.

The rearrangement joins TRBV11-2 to TRBJ2-1; 9 bases agree with TRBD2. V gave up 5 bases and J gave up 4 bases; unmatched junction bases: 6. Germline V gene data show CDR1 as SGHAT and CDR2 as FQNNGV. The CDR3 has 15 residues. CDR3 in DNA: TGTGCCAGCAGCGACGGTCTAGCGGGATACAATGAGCAGTTCTTC. Its protein is CASSDGLAGYNEQFF.

The V call is TRBV6-1, the J call TRBJ1-1; TRBD1 aligns across 8 bases. The CDR3 has 14 residues. The V gene's germline CDR1 is MNHNS and CDR2 SASEGT. J gave up 3 bases and V 2 bases, and 2 bases lay outside the gene matches. The DNA for the CDR3 is TGTGCCAGCAGTGAACAGGGGGCGGACACTGAAGCTTTCTTT. It translates to CASSEQGADTEAFF.

The J gene is TRBJ1-2, the V gene TRBV10-3; TRBD1 aligns across 7 bases. J gave up 4 bases and V 3 bases, and 11 bases lay outside the gene matches. The CDR3 totals 16 residues. Germline lookup yields CDR1 ENHRY and CDR2 SYGVKD. The CDR3 loop reads CAISDLSDRAGYGYTF. The CDR3 nucleotides are TGTGCCATCAGTGACCTCTCTGACAGGGCGGGCTATGGCTACACCTTC.

V gene TRBV24-1 combines with J gene TRBJ1-4; the D gene is possibly TRBD1 (6 bases). This CDR3 is 14 amino acids long. V lost 2 bases and J 12 bases, leaving 15 bases between the germline ends. Germline lookup yields CDR1 KGHDR and CDR2 SFDVKD. CDR3 in amino acids: CATSDSGTRTELFF. The DNA for the CDR3 is TGTGCCACCAGTGATTCCGGGACACGTACGGAACTGTTTTTT.

The chain couples TRBV4-1 to TRBJ2-5; D possibly uses TRBD1 or TRBD2 (5 bases each). Germline CDR1 MGHRA, CDR2 YSYEKL. V was pared by 0 bases and J by 2 bases, with 13 bases between. This CDR3 comprises 16 residues. The CDR3 coding sequence is TGCGCCAGCAGCCAAGAAGGAAGGGACCTACAAGAGACCCAGTACTTC. Amino acids: CASSQEGRDLQETQYF.